The 26 T cell receptor beta chains given below trace back to one sample, sequenced in a study of blood T cell repertoires in COVID-19. TCRdb's table, derived via immunoSEQ multiplex PCR, lists solely in-frame clones and lacks some. The data show approximately 280,000 clones, approximately 78% seen once. Sequencing input: PBMCs or T cells enriched from blood (not recorded which). The source is a man aged 40-49 years who had been exposed to COVID-19.

In this sample, this clone turned up a few times. The chain employs TRBV27 and TRBJ1-2; 11 nucleotides align to TRBD1. The V and J ends lost 8 bases and 7 bases, in that order; junction bases with no gene match: 6. The length of the CDR3 is 13 residues. Germline loops: CDR1 MNHEY, CDR2 SMNVEV (reference sequence). Here the CDR3 reads CASLGQGVSGYTF. DNA for the CDR3: TGTGCCAGCTTGGGACAGGGGGTGTCTGGCTACACCTTC.

V usage is TRBV5-1 and J usage is TRBJ2-2, with 7 bases identical to TRBD1. J was trimmed by 1 base and V by 4 bases; bases with no gene match: 4. This CDR3 comprises 15 residues. Germline-derived CDR1 and CDR2 are SGHRS and YFSETQ. CDR3 protein: CASSTRTGNTGELFF. The CDR3 nucleotides read TGCGCCAGCAGCACCCGGACAGGGAACACCGGGGAGCTGTTTTTT.

This clone was detected only once. V and J are TRBV3-1 (or the pseudogene TRBV3-2) and TRBJ1-3; no clear D gene. The CDR3 runs to 12 residues. Trimming pared 0 bases from V and 9 bases from J, leaving 6 bases between. Germline values: CDR1 LGHDT, CDR2 YNNKEL (reference sequence). DNA for the CDR3: TGTGCCAGCAGCCAAGATGAGGGCACCATATATTTT. Translation: CASSQDEGTIYF.

This chain connects TRBV7-9 to TRBJ2-2; D is undetermined. The length of the CDR3 is 14 residues. The germline V and J ends were trimmed by 1 base and 7 bases, with 10 bases remaining between them. The germline gives CDR1 SEHNR, CDR2 FQNEAQ (reference sequence). CDR3 in amino acids: CASSLGHGYGELFF. The DNA for the CDR3 is TGTGCCAGCAGCTTAGGTCACGGGTACGGGGAGCTGTTTTTT.

This chain uses TRBV7-9 with TRBJ1-1, with TRBD1 identical over 7 bases. Germline assignment: CDR1 SEHNR and CDR2 FQNEAQ (reference sequence). The CDR3 is made up of 14 amino acids. V gave up 5 bases and J gave up 10 bases; unmatched junction bases: 13. CDR3: CASSPMGTDRVAFF. DNA of the CDR3: TGTGCCAGCAGCCCGATGGGGACAGACAGGGTAGCTTTCTTT. The variable domain in full, with the rest retrieved from reference TRBV7-9 and TRBJ1-1, is DTGVSQNPRHKITKRGQNVTFRCDPISEHNRLYWYRQTLGQGPEFLTYFQNEAQLEKSRLLSDRFSAERPKGSFSTLEIQRTEQGDSAMYLCASSPMGTDRVAFFGQGTRLTVV.

The rearrangement links TRBV5-4 to TRBJ2-5, with TRBD2 matching over 9 bases. V shed 0 bases, J shed 3 bases, and the junction held 9 bases outside the gene matches. Germline V gene lookup returns CDR1 SGHNT and CDR2 YYREEE (reference sequence). The CDR3 has 17 amino acids. Here the CDR3 reads CASSLAASGAIKETQYF. CDR3 nucleotides: TGTGCCAGCAGCTTGGCGGCTAGCGGGGCGATTAAAGAGACCCAGTACTTC.

The rearrangement links TRBV19 to TRBJ1-1; D uncertain. The V gene lost 5 bases and the J gene lost 0 bases, with 7 bases spanning the gap. There are 13 residues in the CDR3. Germline CDR1 LNHDA, CDR2 SQIVND (reference sequence). CDR3 amino acids: CASSASVNTEAFF. The DNA for the CDR3 is TGTGCCAGTAGTGCCTCAGTGAACACTGAAGCTTTCTTT.

The chain employs TRBV7-9 and TRBJ1-1; maybe TRBD1 (6 bases). V lost 4 bases and J 10 bases, leaving 16 bases between the germline ends. The germline gives CDR1 SEHNR, CDR2 FQNEAQ (reference sequence). This CDR3 spans 13 amino acids. CDR3 in DNA: TGTGCCAGCAGCTACTTGGGGGCCAATGGAGCTTTCTTT. Protein: CASSYLGANGAFF.

The V and J genes are TRBV19 and TRBJ2-1; D ambiguous. The CDR3 is 13 amino acids. CDR1 and CDR2 (germline): LNHDA, SQIVND (reference sequence). Trimming took off 0 bases at V and 10 bases at J, with 10 bases between the two ends. The DNA of the CDR3 is TGTGCCAGTAGTATAGAATTGCGGCGGGAGCAGTTCTTC. It specifies CASSIELRREQFF.

This chain links TRBV12-5 with TRBJ2-7, with D maybe TRBD2 (5 bases). Trimming removed 3 bases at V and 6 bases at J, with 9 bases between. Germline CDR1 LGHNT, CDR2 FRNRAP. The CDR3 runs 12 residues. In DNA form, the CDR3 reads TGTGCTAGTGGTTTTCAGCGGAGCGAGCAGTACTTC. This sequence encodes CASGFQRSEQYF. Full variable domain (remainder filled in from reference TRBV12-5 and TRBJ2-7): DARVTQTPRHKVTEMGQEVTMRCQPILGHNTVFWYRQTMMQGLELLAYFRNRAPLDDSGMPKDRFSAEMPDATLATLKIQPSEPRDSAVYFCASGFQRSEQYFGPGTRLTVT.

This rearrangement joins TRBV6-5 to TRBJ2-6; 7 bases fit TRBD1. V lost 8 bases and J lost 0; bases outside the gene matches: 4. The CDR3 length is 15 residues. Germline V gene sequence: CDR1 MNHEY, CDR2 SVGAGI. For the CDR3, the DNA is TGTGCCAGCCGGGACAGCGGCTCTGGGGCCAACGTCCTGACTTTC. It codes for CASRDSGSGANVLTF.

V and J are TRBV3-1 (or the pseudogene TRBV3-2) and TRBJ2-7; tentative D call: TRBD2 (6 bases). The V end was cut by 3 bases, the J end by 4 bases, with 7 bases between. The CDR3 loop spans 12 amino acids. The germline V gene encodes CDR1 LGHDT and CDR2 YNNKEL (reference sequence). The CDR3 nucleotides read TGTGCCAGCAGCCACCGGGGGTACGAGCAGTACTTC. It codes for CASSHRGYEQYF.

The chain recombines TRBV6-5 with TRBJ1-5; D possibly corresponds to TRBD1 (5 bases). CDR1 and CDR2 (germline): MNHEY, SVGAGI. Trimming took 0 bases from V and 4 from J, leaving 7 bases between them. The CDR3 sequence is 14 residues long. CDR3 nucleotide sequence: TGTGCCAGCAGTTACTCAGGGGCAAATCAGCCCCAGCATTTT. The encoded protein is CASSYSGANQPQHF.

V usage is TRBV5-1 and J usage is TRBJ1-6, with D hard to call. V was trimmed by 7 bases and J by 5 bases, leaving 13 bases between them. The CDR3 sequence is 14 residues long. Looked up from germline, CDR1 is SGHRS and CDR2 is YFSETQ. The CDR3, as DNA: TGCGCCAGCGGAAAGGGAGACGATAATTCACCCCTCCACTTT. Translation: CASGKGDDNSPLHF.

CDR3 DNA: TGTGCTAGTGGTCCCGGGACTACCTCTCAGTTCTTC. Protein sequence: CASGPGTTSQFF. The chain joins TRBV12-5 to TRBJ2-1; 7 bases align to TRBD2. This CDR3 is 12 amino acids long. The germline V gene encodes CDR1 LGHNT and CDR2 FRNRAP. The ends lost 5 bases at V and 13 bases at J; junction bases unmatched: 8. The full variable domain, in which reference TRBV12-5 and TRBJ2-1 provide the parts outside the CDR3, is DARVTQTPRHKVTEMGQEVTMRCQPILGHNTVFWYRQTMMQGLELLAYFRNRAPLDDSGMPKDRFSAEMPDATLATLKIQPSEPRDSAVYFCASGPGTTSQFFGPGTRLTVL.

The chain combines TRBV6-5 with TRBJ1-1; D ambiguous. V dropped 6 bases and J dropped 4 bases, with 9 bases sitting between them. The CDR3 runs to 12 residues. The V gene's germline CDR1 is MNHEY and CDR2 SVGAGI. The chain's CDR3 is CASSRGLTEAFF. For the CDR3, the DNA is TGTGCCAGCAGCCGAGGACTCACTGAAGCTTTCTTT.

The V and J genes are TRBV15 and TRBJ2-7, with 14 bases lining up with TRBD2. The length of the CDR3 is 16 residues. Per germline, CDR1 LNHNV and CDR2 YYDKDF (reference sequence). Trimming took 4 bases from V and 5 from J; bases not matched to a gene: 7. Written as DNA, the CDR3 is TGTGCCACCAGCACGACGAGGACTAGCGGGAGGCACGAGCAGTACTTC. This encodes CATSTTRTSGRHEQYF.

This chain uses TRBV6-4 with TRBJ2-5, with 8 bases lining up with TRBD2. This CDR3 has 15 residues. V dropped 3 bases and J dropped 2; count of bases not matched to a gene: 5. The V gene's germline CDR1 is MRHNA and CDR2 SNTAGT. The CDR3 nucleotides read TGTGCCAGCAGTGAGAGCGGGAGTCATCAAGAGACCCAGTACTTC. As protein: CASSESGSHQETQYF.

The V call is TRBV10-1, the J call TRBJ2-1, with TRBD2 matching 7 bases. The CDR3 has 14 residues. CDR1 is WNHNN, CDR2 SYGVQD, per germline (reference sequence). With 6 bases clipped from V and 8 bases from J, the junction kept 10 bases outside the gene matches. CDR3 loop: CASRRKREMDEQFF. CDR3 nucleotides: TGCGCCAGCAGACGCAAGCGGGAAATGGATGAGCAGTTCTTC.

This clone was seen once. The chain employs TRBV30 and TRBJ2-7; tentative D call: TRBD1 (5 bases). This CDR3 is 14 amino acids long. The V end was cut by 4 bases, the J end by 2 bases, with 15 bases between. In germline, CDR1 is GTSNPN, CDR2 SVGIG (reference sequence). CDR3 bases: TGTGCCTGGAAATTGACAGTGTCCACCTACGAGCAGTACTTC. It codes for CAWKLTVSTYEQYF.

The CDR3 is CASSQVGQGVGLETSGASTDTQYF. As DNA, the CDR3 is TGCGCCAGCAGTCAAGTGGGACAGGGTGTTGGTCTGGAGACTAGCGGGGCTAGCACAGATACGCAGTATTTT. V and J are TRBV23-1 and TRBJ2-3, with 11 bases fitting TRBD2. TRBV23-1 is classed as an ORF, of uncertain function. J was trimmed by 0 bases and V by 2 bases; bases with no gene match: 25. This CDR3 region has 24 residues.

The CDR3 is CASSPRTGPQETQYF. DNA of the CDR3: TGTGCCAGCTCACCACGGACAGGGCCGCAAGAGACCCAGTACTTC. The chain has TRBV18 and TRBJ2-5; 8 bases line up with TRBD1. The CDR3 has 15 amino acids. Trimming cost V 1 base and J 2 bases; bases outside gene matches: 3. Germline V lookup: CDR1 KGHSH, CDR2 LQKENI.

The rearrangement links TRBV12-3 or TRBV12-4 to TRBJ1-2; a weak D match, TRBD1 (5 bases). V lost 5 bases and J lost 5, with 9 bases in between. The CDR3 length is 12 residues. The CDR3 is CASSIDSYGYTF. CDR3 bases: TGTGCCAGCAGTATCGACAGTTATGGCTACACCTTC.

The V gene is TRBV27, the J gene TRBJ1-6; 10 nucleotides match TRBD1. CDR3 length: 16 amino acids. Trimming removed 9 bases from V and 6 bases from J; junction bases left unmatched: 11. CDR1 and CDR2 (germline): MNHEY, SMNVEV (reference sequence). The CDR3: CASPRQGAKGNSPLHF. In nucleotides, the CDR3 is TGTGCCAGTCCTCGACAGGGGGCTAAGGGTAATTCACCCCTCCACTTT.

The chain combines TRBV27 with TRBJ1-2; TRBD1 aligns across 7 bases. The CDR3 totals 16 residues. Germline CDR1 MNHEY, CDR2 SMNVEV (reference sequence). With V trimmed by 7 bases and J by 4 bases, 15 bases remained unmatched. The CDR3 reads CASKRQGGSFLYGYTF. Here the CDR3 DNA reads TGTGCCAGCAAAAGACAGGGAGGTTCATTCCTCTATGGCTACACCTTC.

This chain uses TRBV9 with TRBJ2-6; TRBD2 matches 9 bases. Trimming removed 0 bases from V and 1 base from J; junction bases left unmatched: 11. Per germline, CDR1 SGDLS and CDR2 YYNGEE. This CDR3 is 20 amino acids long. The CDR3 DNA is TGTGCCAGCAGCGTAGCTGGGGTCAAGCGGGAGGAATCTGGGGCCAACGTCCTGACTTTC. Amino acid sequence: CASSVAGVKREESGANVLTF. Full variable domain (missing parts from reference TRBV9 and TRBJ2-6): DSGVTQTPKHLITATGQRVTLRCSPRSGDLSVYWYQQSLDQGLQFLIQYYNGEERAKGNILERFSAQQFPDLHSELNLSSLELGDSALYFCASSVAGVKREESGANVLTFGAGSRLTVL.